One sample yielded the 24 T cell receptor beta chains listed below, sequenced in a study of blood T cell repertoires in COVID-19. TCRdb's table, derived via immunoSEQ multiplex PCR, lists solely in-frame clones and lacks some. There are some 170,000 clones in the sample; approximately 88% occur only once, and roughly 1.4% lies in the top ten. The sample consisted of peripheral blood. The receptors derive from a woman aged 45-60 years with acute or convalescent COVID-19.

The CDR3 DNA reads TGTGCCAGCAGTGAAGGACTAGCGGGAGGGCCTTATGAGCAGTTCTTC. It specifies CASSEGLAGGPYEQFF. This chain uses TRBV2 with TRBJ2-1; 14 nucleotides align to TRBD2. This CDR3 has 16 residues. CDR1 and CDR2 (germline): SNHLY, FYNNEI. Trimming removed 1 base from V and 8 bases from J; junction bases left unmatched: 4.

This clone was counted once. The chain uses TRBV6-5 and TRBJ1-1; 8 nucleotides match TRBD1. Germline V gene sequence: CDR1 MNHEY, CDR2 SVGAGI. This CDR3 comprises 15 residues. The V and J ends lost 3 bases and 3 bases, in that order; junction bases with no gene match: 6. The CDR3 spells CASSYLDRGDTEAFF. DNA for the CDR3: TGTGCCAGCAGTTATCTAGACAGGGGAGACACTGAAGCTTTCTTT.

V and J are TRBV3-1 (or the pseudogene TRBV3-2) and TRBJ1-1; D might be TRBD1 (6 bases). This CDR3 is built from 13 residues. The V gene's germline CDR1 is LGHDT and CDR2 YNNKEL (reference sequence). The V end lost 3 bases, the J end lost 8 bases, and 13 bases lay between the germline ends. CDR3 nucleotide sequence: TGTGCCAGCAGCCACTCTACAGGGAAGGAAGCTTTCTTT. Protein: CASSHSTGKEAFF.

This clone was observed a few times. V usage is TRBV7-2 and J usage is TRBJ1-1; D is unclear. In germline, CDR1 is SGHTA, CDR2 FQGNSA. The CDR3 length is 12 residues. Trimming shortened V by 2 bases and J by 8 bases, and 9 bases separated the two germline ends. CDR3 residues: CASSLTGKEAFF. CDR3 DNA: TGTGCCAGCAGCTTAACCGGGAAGGAAGCTTTCTTT.

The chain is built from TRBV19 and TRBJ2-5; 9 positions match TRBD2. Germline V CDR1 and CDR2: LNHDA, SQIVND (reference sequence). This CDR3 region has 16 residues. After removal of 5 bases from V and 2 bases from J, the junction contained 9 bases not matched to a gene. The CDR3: CASSSVGGGAQETQYF. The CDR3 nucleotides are TGTGCCAGTAGTTCGGTAGGCGGGGGGGCTCAAGAGACCCAGTACTTC.

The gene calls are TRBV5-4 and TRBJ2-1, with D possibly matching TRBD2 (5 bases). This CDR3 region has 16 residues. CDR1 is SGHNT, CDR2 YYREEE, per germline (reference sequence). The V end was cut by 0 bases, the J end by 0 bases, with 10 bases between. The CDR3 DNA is TGTGCCAGCAGCTTGGCAGGAGCGGCCTCCTACAATGAGCAGTTCTTC. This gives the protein CASSLAGAASYNEQFF.

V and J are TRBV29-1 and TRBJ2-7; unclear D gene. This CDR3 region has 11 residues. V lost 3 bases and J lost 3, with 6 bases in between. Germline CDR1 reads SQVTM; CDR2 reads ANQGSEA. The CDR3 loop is CSVEASYEQYF. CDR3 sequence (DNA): TGCAGCGTTGAGGCTAGCTACGAGCAGTACTTC.

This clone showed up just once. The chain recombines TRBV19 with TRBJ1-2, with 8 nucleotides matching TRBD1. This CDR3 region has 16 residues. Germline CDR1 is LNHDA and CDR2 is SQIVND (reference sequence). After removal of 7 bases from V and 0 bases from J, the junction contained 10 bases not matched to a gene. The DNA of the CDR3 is TGTGCCAGTACCCCAGACAGGGGAGGGACTAACTATGGCTACACCTTC. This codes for CASTPDRGGTNYGYTF.

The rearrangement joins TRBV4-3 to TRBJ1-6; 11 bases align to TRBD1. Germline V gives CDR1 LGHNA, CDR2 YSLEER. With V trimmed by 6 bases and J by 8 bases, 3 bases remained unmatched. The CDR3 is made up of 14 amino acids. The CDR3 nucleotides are TGCGCCAGCAGTCGGACAGGGGGCGATTCACCCCTCCACTTT. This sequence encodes CASSRTGGDSPLHF.

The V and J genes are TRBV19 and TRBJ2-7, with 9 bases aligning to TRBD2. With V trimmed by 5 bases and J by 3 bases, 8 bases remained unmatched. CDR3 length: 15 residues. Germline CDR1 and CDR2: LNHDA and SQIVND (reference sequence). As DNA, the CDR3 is TGTGCCAGTAGTGGCCTGGCGGGAGGGCGCTACGAGCAGTACTTC. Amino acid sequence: CASSGLAGGRYEQYF.

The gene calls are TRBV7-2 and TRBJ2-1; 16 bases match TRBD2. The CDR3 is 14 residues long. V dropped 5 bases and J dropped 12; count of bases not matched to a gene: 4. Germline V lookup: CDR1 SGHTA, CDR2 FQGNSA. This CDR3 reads CASSAGLAGGLQFF. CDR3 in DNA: TGTGCCAGCAGCGCGGGACTAGCGGGGGGGTTGCAGTTCTTC.

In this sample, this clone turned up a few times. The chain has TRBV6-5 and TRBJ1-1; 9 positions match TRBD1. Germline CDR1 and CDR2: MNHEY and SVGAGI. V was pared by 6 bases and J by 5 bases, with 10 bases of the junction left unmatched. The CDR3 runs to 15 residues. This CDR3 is CASSDSGTGKTEAFF. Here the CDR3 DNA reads TGTGCCAGCAGCGACTCCGGGACAGGGAAGACTGAAGCTTTCTTT.

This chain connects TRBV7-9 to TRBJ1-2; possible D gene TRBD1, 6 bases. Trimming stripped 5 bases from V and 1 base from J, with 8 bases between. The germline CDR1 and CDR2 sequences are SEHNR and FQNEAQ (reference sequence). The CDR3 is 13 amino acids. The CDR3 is CASSPGDNYGYTF. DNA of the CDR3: TGTGCCAGCAGCCCAGGGGATAACTATGGCTACACCTTC. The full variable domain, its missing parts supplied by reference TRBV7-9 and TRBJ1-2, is DTGVSQNPRHKITKRGQNVTFRCDPISEHNRLYWYRQTLGQGPEFLTYFQNEAQLEKSRLLSDRFSAERPKGSFSTLEIQRTEQGDSAMYLCASSPGDNYGYTFGSGTRLTVV.

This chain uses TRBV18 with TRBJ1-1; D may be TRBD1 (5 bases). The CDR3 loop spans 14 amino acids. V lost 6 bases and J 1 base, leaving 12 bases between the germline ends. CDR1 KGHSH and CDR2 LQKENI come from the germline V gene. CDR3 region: CASSWGETNTEAFF. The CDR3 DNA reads TGTGCCAGCTCCTGGGGCGAAACGAACACTGAAGCTTTCTTT. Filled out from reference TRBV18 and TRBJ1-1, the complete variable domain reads NAGVMQNPRHLVRRRGQEARLRCSPMKGHSHVYWYRQLPEEGLKFMVYLQKENIIDESGMPKERFSAEFPKEGPSILRIQQVVRGDSAAYFCASSWGETNTEAFFGQGTRLTVV.

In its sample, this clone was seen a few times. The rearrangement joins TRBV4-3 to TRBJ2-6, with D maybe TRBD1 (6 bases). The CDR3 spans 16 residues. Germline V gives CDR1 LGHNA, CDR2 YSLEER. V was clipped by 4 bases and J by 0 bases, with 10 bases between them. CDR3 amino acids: CASSPNRDSGANVLTF. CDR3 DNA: TGCGCCAGCAGCCCCAACAGGGACTCTGGGGCCAACGTCCTGACTTTC.

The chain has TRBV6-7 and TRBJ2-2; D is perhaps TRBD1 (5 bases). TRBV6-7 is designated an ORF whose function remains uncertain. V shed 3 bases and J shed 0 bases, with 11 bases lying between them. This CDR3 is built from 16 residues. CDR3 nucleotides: TGTGCCAGCAGTTATACGGCAGGGACGAACACCGGGGAGCTGTTTTTT. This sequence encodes CASSYTAGTNTGELFF.

The CDR3 sequence is CASSSRGRTGNEKLFF. The CDR3 DNA sequence: TGTGCCAGCAGCTCTCGGGGTAGGACAGGGAATGAAAAACTGTTTTTT. The genes are TRBV7-2 and TRBJ1-4, with 8 bases fitting TRBD1. Trimming removed 4 bases from V and 5 bases from J; junction bases left unmatched: 9. The CDR3 length is 16 residues. Looked up from germline, CDR1 is SGHTA and CDR2 is FQGNSA.

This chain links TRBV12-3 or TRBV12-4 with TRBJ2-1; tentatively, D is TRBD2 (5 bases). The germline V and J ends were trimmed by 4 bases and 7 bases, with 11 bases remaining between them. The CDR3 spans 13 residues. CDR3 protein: CASSWGRGNEQFF. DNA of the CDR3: TGTGCCAGCAGTTGGGGTCGCGGGAATGAGCAGTTCTTC.

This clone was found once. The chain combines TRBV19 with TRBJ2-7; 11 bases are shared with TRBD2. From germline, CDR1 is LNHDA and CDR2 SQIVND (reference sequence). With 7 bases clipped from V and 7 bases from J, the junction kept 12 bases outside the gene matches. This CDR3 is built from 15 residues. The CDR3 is CASNSGTSGRGEQYF. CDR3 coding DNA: TGTGCCAGTAACTCCGGGACTAGCGGACGCGGGGAGCAGTACTTC.

DNA for the CDR3: TGTGCCAGTAGTATAGGACTAGCGGAGATCTCCTACGAGCAGTACTTC. This sequence encodes CASSIGLAEISYEQYF. The rearrangement uses TRBV19 and TRBJ2-7, with 9 bases lining up with TRBD2. The germline V gene encodes CDR1 LNHDA and CDR2 SQIVND (reference sequence). V shed 1 base, J shed 0 bases, and the junction held 4 bases outside the gene matches. The CDR3 length is 16 residues.

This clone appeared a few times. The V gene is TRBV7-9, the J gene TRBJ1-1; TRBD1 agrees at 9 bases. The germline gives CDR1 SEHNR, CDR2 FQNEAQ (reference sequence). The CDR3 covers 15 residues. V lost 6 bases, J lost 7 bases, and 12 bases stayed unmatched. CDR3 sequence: CASSPGTGKGFEAFF. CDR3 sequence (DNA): TGTGCCAGCAGTCCTGGGACAGGGAAGGGGTTTGAAGCTTTCTTT. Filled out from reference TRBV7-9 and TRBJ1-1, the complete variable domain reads DTGVSQNPRHKITKRGQNVTFRCDPISEHNRLYWYRQTLGQGPEFLTYFQNEAQLEKSRLLSDRFSAERPKGSFSTLEIQRTEQGDSAMYLCASSPGTGKGFEAFFGQGTRLTVV.

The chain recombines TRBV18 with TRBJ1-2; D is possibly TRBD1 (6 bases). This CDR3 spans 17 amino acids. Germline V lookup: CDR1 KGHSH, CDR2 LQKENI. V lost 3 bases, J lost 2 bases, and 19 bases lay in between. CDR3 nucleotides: TGTGCCAGCTCACCCCTGATGGACAGTATGGTAAACTATGGCTACACCTTC. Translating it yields CASSPLMDSMVNYGYTF.

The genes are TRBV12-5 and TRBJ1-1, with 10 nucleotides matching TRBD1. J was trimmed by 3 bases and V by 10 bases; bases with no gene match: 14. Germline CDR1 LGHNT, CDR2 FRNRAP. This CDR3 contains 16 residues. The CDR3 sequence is CATLPGTGVFHTEAFF. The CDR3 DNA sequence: TGTGCTACCCTTCCCGGGACAGGGGTATTTCACACTGAAGCTTTCTTT. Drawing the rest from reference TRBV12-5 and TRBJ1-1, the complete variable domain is DARVTQTPRHKVTEMGQEVTMRCQPILGHNTVFWYRQTMMQGLELLAYFRNRAPLDDSGMPKDRFSAEMPDATLATLKIQPSEPRDSAVYFCATLPGTGVFHTEAFFGQGTRLTVV.

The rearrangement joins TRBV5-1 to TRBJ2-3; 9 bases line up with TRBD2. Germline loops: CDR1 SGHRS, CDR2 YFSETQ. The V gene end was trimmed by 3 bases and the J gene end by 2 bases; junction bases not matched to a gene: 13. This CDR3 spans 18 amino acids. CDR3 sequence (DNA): TGCGCCAGCAGCTGGACCGCGACGGCGGGGGGGTCCACAGATACGCAGTATTTT. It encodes CASSWTATAGGSTDTQYF.